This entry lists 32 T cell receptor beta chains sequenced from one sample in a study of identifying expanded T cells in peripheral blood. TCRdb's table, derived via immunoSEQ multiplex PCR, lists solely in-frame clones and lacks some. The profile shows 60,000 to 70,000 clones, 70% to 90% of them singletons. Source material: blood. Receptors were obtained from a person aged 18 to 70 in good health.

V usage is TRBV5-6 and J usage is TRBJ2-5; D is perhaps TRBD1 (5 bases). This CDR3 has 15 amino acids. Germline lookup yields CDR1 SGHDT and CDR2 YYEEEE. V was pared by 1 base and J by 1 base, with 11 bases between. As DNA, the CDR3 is TGTGCCAGCAGCTTGCGAAGGGGCGGCCAAGAGACCCAGTACTTC. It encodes CASSLRRGGQETQYF.

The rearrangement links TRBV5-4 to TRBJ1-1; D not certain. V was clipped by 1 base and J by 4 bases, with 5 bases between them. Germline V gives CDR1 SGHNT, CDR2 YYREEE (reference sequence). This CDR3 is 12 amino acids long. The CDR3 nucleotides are TGTGCCAGCAGCTTGATTGGCACTGAAGCTTTCTTT. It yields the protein CASSLIGTEAFF.

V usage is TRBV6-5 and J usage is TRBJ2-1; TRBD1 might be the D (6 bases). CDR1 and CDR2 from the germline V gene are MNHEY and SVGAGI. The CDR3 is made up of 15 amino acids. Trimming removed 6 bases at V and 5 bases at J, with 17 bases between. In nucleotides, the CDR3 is TGTGCCAGCAGCCAGGGGCCGGAAGGACACAATGAGCAGTTCTTC. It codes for CASSQGPEGHNEQFF.

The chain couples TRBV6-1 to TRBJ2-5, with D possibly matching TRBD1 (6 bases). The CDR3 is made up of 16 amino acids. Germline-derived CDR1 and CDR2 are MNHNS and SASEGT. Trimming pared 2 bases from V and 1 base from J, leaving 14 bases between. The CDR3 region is CASSELSGGSQETQYF. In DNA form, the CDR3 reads TGTGCCAGCAGTGAATTGAGTGGGGGCAGCCAAGAGACCCAGTACTTC.

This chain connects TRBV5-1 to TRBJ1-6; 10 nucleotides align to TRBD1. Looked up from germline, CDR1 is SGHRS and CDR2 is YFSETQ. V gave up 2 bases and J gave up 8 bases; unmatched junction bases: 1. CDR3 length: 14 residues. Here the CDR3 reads CASSLGTGDSPLHF. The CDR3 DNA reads TGCGCCAGCAGCTTAGGGACAGGGGATTCACCCCTCCACTTT.

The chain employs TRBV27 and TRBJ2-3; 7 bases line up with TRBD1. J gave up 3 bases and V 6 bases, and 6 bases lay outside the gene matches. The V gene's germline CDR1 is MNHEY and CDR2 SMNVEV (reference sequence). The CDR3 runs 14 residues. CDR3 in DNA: TGTGCCAGCAGATCCGGGACAGTAACAGATACGCAGTATTTT. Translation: CASRSGTVTDTQYF.

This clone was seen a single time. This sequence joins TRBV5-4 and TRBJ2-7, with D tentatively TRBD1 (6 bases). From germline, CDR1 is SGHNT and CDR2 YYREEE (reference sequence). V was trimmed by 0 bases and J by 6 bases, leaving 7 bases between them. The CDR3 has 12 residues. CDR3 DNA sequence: TGTGCCAGCAGCTTGGGGGGGCGCGAGCAGTACTTC. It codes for CASSLGGREQYF.

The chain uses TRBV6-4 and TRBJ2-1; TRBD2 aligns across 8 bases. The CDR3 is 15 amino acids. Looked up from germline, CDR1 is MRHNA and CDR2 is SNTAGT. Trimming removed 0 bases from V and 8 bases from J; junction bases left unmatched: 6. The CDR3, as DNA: TGTGCCAGCAGTGACTCAAGCGGGGGCCCTGATGAGCAGTTCTTC. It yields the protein CASSDSSGGPDEQFF.

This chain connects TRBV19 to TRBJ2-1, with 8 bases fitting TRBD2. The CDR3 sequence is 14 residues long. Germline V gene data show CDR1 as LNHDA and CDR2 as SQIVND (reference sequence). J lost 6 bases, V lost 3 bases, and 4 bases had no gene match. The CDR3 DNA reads TGTGCCAGTAGTATCAGCGGGAGTAGCAATGAGCAGTTCTTC. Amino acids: CASSISGSSNEQFF.

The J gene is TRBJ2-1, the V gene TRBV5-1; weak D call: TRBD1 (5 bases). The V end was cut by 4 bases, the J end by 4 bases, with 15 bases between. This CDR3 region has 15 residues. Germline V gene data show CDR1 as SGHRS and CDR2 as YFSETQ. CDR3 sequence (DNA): TGCGCCAGCAGCCCCGACAGCCTTATTTACAATGAGCAGTTCTTC. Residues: CASSPDSLIYNEQFF.

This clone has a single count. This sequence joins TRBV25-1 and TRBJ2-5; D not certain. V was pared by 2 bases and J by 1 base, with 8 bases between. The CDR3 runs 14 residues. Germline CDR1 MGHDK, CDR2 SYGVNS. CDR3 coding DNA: TGTGCCAGCAGTGAACGCTGGGTCCAAGAGACCCAGTACTTC. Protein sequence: CASSERWVQETQYF.

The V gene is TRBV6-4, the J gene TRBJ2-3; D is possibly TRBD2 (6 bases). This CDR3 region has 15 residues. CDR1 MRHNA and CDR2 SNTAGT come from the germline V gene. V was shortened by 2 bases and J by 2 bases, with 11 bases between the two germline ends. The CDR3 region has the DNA TGTGCCAGCAGTGACGGGCGGGGAGACACAGATACGCAGTATTTT. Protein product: CASSDGRGDTDTQYF.

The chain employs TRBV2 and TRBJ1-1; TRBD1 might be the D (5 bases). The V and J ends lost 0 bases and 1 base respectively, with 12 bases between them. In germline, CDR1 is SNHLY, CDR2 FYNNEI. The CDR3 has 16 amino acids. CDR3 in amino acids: CASSEALGAANTEAFF. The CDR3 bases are TGTGCCAGCAGTGAAGCGCTTGGGGCGGCGAACACTGAAGCTTTCTTT.

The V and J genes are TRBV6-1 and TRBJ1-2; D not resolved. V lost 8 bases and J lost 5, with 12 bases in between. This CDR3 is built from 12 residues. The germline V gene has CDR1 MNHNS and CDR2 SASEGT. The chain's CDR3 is CASLRTNYGYTF. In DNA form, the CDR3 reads TGTGCCAGCCTACGGACGAATTATGGCTACACCTTC.

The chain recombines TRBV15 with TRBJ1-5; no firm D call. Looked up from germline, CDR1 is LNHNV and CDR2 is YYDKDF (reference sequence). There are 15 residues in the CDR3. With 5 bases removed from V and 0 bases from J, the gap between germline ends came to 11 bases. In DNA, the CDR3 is TGTGCCACCAGCGGGCCCGATTATAGCAATCAGCCCCAGCATTTT. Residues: CATSGPDYSNQPQHF.

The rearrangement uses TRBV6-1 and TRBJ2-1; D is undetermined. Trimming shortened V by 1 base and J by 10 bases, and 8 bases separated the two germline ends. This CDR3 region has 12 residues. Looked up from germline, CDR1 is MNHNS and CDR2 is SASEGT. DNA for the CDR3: TGTGCCAGCAGTGAAGTACTGGGGGAGCAGTTCTTC. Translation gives CASSEVLGEQFF.

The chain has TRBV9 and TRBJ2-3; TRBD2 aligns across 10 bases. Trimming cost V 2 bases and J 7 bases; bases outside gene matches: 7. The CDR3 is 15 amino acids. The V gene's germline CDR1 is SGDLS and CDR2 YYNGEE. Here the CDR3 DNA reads TGTGCCAGCAGCGTGGGGAGCGGGGGGGCTAATACGCAGTATTTT. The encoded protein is CASSVGSGGANTQYF.

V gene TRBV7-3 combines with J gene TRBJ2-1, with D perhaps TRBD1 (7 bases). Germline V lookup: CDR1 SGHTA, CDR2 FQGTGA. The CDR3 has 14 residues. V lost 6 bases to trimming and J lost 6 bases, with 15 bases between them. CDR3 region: CASSVAGGRNEQFF. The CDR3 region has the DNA TGTGCCAGCAGTGTTGCAGGGGGGCGCAATGAGCAGTTCTTC.

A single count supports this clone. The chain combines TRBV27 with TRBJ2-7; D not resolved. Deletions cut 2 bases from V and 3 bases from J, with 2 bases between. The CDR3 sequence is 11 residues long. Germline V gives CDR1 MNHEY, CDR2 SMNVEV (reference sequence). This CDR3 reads CASSLGYEQYF. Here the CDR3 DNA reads TGTGCCAGCAGTTTAGGCTACGAGCAGTACTTC.

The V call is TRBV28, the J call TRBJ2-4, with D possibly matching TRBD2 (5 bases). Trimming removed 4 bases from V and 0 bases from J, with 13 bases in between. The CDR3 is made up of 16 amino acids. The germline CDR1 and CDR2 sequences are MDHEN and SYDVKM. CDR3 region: CASSSLAASAKNIQYF. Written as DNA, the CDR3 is TGTGCCAGCAGTTCTCTAGCAGCATCAGCCAAAAACATTCAGTACTTC.

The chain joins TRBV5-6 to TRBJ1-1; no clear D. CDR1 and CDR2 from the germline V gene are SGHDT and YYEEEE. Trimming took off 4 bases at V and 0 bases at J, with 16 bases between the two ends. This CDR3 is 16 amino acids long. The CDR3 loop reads CASSQTTRRLNTEAFF. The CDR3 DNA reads TGTGCCAGCAGCCAAACGACCCGACGGTTGAACACTGAAGCTTTCTTT.

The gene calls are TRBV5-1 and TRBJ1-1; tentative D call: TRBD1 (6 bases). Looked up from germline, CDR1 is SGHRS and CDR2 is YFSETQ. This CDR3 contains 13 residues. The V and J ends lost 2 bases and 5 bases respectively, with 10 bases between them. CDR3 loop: CASSFTGRTEAFF. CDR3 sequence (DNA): TGCGCCAGCAGCTTTACAGGGAGGACTGAAGCTTTCTTT.

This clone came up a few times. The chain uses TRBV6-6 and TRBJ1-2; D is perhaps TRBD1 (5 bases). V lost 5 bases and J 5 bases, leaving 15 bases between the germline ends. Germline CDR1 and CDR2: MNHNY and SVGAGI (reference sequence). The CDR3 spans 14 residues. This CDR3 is CASSGSWGSYGYTF. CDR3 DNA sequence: TGTGCCAGCAGTGGTTCGTGGGGCTCTTATGGCTACACCTTC.

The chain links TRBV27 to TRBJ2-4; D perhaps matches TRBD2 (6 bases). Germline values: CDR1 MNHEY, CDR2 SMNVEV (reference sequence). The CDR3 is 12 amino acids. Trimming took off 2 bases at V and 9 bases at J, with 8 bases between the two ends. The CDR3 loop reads CASSLGGSIQYF. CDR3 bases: TGTGCCAGCAGTTTAGGGGGGAGCATTCAGTACTTC.

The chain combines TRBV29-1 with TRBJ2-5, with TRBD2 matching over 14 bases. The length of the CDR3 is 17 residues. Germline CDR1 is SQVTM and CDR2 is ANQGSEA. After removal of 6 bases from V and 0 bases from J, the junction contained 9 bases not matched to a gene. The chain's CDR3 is CSVDGTSGGLYQETQYF. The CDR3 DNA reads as TGCAGCGTAGATGGGACTAGCGGGGGCTTGTACCAAGAGACCCAGTACTTC.

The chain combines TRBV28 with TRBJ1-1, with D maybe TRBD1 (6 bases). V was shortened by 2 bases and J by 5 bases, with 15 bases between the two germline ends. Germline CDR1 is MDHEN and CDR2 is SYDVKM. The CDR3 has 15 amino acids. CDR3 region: CASSLSLTGPTEAFF. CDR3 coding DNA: TGTGCCAGCAGTTTAAGTTTGACAGGTCCAACTGAAGCTTTCTTT. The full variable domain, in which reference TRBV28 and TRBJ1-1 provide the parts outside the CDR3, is DVKVTQSSRYLVKRTGEKVFLECVQDMDHENMFWYRQDPGLGLRLIYFSYDVKMKEKGDIPEGYSVSREKKERFSLILESASTNQTSMYLCASSLSLTGPTEAFFGQGTRLTVV.

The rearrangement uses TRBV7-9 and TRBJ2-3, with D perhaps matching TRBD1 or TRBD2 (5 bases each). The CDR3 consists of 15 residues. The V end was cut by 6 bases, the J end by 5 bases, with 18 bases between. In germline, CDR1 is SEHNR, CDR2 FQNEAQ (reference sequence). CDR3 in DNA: TGTGCCAGCAGAAGGACGGATTATGGGGGAGATACGCAGTATTTT. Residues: CASRRTDYGGDTQYF.

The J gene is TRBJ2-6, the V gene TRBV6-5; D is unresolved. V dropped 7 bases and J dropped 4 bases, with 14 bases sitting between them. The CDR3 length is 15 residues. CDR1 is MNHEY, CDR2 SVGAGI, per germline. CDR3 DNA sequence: TGTGCCAGCACCCATAGGGTAGACGGGGCCAACGTCCTGACTTTC. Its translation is CASTHRVDGANVLTF.

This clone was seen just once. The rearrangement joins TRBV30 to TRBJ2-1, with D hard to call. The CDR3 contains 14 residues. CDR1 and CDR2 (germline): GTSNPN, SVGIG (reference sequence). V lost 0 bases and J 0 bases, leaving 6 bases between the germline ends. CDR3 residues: CAWSVGGSYNEQFF. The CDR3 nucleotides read TGTGCCTGGAGTGTTGGTGGCTCCTACAATGAGCAGTTCTTC. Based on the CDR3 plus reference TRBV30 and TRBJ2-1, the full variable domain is SQTIHQWPATLVQPVGSPLSLECTVEGTSNPNLYWYRQAAGRGLQLLFYSVGIGQISSEVPQNLSASRPQDRQFILSSKKLLLSDSGFYLCAWSVGGSYNEQFFGPGTRLTVL.

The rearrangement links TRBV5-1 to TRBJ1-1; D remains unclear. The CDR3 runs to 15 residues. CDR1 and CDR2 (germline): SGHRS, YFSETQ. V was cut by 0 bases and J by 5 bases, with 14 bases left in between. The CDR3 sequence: CASSLALGRGTEAFF. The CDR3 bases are TGCGCCAGCAGCTTGGCCTTAGGGCGGGGAACTGAAGCTTTCTTT.

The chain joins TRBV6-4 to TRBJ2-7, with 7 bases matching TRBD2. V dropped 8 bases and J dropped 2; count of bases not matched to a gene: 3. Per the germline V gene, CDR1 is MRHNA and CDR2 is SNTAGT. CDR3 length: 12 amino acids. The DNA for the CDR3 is TGTGCCAGCGGGGGGGACCCCTACGAGCAGTACTTC. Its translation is CASGGDPYEQYF.

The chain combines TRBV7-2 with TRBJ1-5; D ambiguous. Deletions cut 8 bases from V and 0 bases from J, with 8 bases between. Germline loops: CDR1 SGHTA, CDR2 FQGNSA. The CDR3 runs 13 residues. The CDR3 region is CASAGDSNQPQHF. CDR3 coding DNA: TGTGCCAGCGCCGGCGATAGCAATCAGCCCCAGCATTTT.